This TCR beta chain appears in the sequencing data of a study of blood T cell repertoires in COVID-19. Study as a whole: T cells, B-cell-depleted T cells, or PBMCs supplied cDNA or gDNA.

Original handling: From reference gene primer amplification, estimates of nucleated cell counts were derived. Profiled with immunoSEQ multiplex PCR; TCRdb holds only in-frame clones, not every one. D and trimming were read from the DNA, whereas the V and J calls and clone size are those reported in that table. The table shows around 260,000 clones, with roughly four fifths occurring only once. This CDR3 spans 16 amino acids. Losses at the gene ends were 4 bases for V and 7 bases for J; bases not matched to a gene: 12. CDR1 is SNHLY and CDR2 is FYNNEI in the germline V gene. Material for sequencing was peripheral blood. This receptor was identified in a woman in her forties or fifties who had recovered from COVID-19. This chain joins TRBV2 and TRBJ1-5; TRBD1 agrees at 8 bases. The CDR3 loop reads CASSVDRVKDKQPQHF. In nucleotides, the CDR3 is TGTGCCAGCAGTGTGGACAGGGTTAAGGATAAACAGCCCCAGCATTTT.